The 10 T cell receptor beta chains below come from one sample, sequenced in a study of T cell clonality in common variable immunodeficiency. Clones were read by immunoSEQ multiplex PCR, and TCRdb kept only the in-frame ones, dropping some. This sample includes fewer than 65,000 clones with no singletons; its ten biggest clones take up around 0.82%. Sequencing used peripheral blood mononuclear cells. The receptors were sampled from a person aged 18 to 69 in good health.

This clone was counted many times. The read terminates 3 residues before the CDR3 end, so the remaining end is supplied by the germline J gene. This chain joins TRBV6-4 and TRBJ2-3; 10 bases line up with TRBD2. The CDR3 contains 15 residues. With 6 bases clipped from V and 2 bases from J, the junction kept 5 bases outside the gene matches. The germline V gene has CDR1 MRHNA and CDR2 SNTAGT. The CDR3 region is CASRPLAGATDTQYF. The CDR3 DNA, read in part, is TGTGCCAGCAGACCCCTAGCGGGAGCCACAGATACG.

Details on this clone: The CDR3 end is not reached by the read, which stops 3 residues before it; the germline J gene fills it in. The chain couples TRBV18 to TRBJ1-1; the D gene is possibly TRBD1 (6 bases). This CDR3 comprises 14 residues. With 6 bases removed from V and 3 bases from J, the gap between germline ends came to 14 bases. Per germline, CDR1 KGHSH and CDR2 LQKENI. Partial CDR3 DNA: TGTGCCAGCTCCCCTCGGACAGAGCACACTGAA. This sequence encodes CASSPRTEHTE. The entire CDR3 sequence reads CASSPRTEHTEAFF.

This clone appeared many times. The read ends 3 residues before the CDR3 terminus; that terminus is restored from the germline J gene. This chain connects TRBV5-1 to TRBJ1-6; D is uncertain. The V end lost 0 bases, the J end lost 7 bases, and 5 bases lay between the germline ends. The CDR3 runs to 13 residues. Per the germline V gene, CDR1 is SGHRS and CDR2 is YFSETQ. CDR3 DNA (partial): TGCGCCAGCAGCTTGGACAAGAATTCACCC. This codes for CASSLDKNSP. The whole CDR3 protein is CASSLDKNSPLHF.

This clone was seen at least ten times. The read ends 3 residues shy of where the CDR3 ends; the end is completed using the germline J gene. This chain joins TRBV6-1 and TRBJ1-4; D uncertain. The CDR3 extends over 14 amino acids. V lost 1 base, J lost 8 bases, and 11 bases lay in between. Germline V gives CDR1 MNHNS, CDR2 SASEGT. Partial CDR3 DNA: TGTGCCAGCAGTGAAGGAACCGAAGGGGAAAAA. It specifies CASSEGTEGEK. The full CDR3 protein reads CASSEGTEGEKLFF.

This clone was observed many times. Sequencing ends 3 residues short of the CDR3 end; the germline J gene provides the rest. This chain uses TRBV20-1 with TRBJ2-5; 14 bases fit TRBD2. The CDR3 loop spans 17 amino acids. Germline V gives CDR1 DFQATT, CDR2 SNEGSKA (reference sequence). The V gene end was trimmed by 5 bases and the J gene end by 1 base; junction bases not matched to a gene: 9. The sequenced part of the CDR3 DNA is TGCAGTGCTGGTCCGGGACTAGCGGGAGTCCCCCAAGAGACC. This encodes CSAGPGLAGVPQET. The CDR3, in full, reads CSAGPGLAGVPQETQYF.

The table lists this clone with many counts. The CDR3 is cut off 3 residues early in the read; its end comes from the germline J gene. The chain is built from TRBV7-8 and TRBJ2-2, with 12 bases aligning to TRBD2. The CDR3 is 18 amino acids. Germline CDR1 reads SGHVS; CDR2 reads FQNEAQ. J gave up 6 bases and V 2 bases, and 10 bases lay outside the gene matches. This CDR3 is CASSLRASGGAAAGELFF. Partial CDR3 DNA: TGTGCCAGCAGCTTACGCGCTAGCGGGGGGGCGGCGGCCGGGGAG.

There are many counts of this clone. Read coverage stops 3 residues before the CDR3 terminus; the germline J gene supplies the remainder. This chain joins TRBV5-1 and TRBJ2-5; D perhaps matches TRBD1 (6 bases). V lost 0 bases and J lost 1, with 13 bases in between. Germline lookup yields CDR1 SGHRS and CDR2 YFSETQ. This CDR3 has 16 amino acids. The CDR3 spells CASSLGGLGGQETQYF. CDR3 DNA, as far as it was read: TGCGCCAGCAGCTTGGGGGGGTTAGGGGGCCAAGAGACC.

There are many counts of this clone. Coverage ceases 3 residues before the CDR3 finishes, and the germline J gene fills in the end. The chain joins TRBV27 to TRBJ2-1; D not resolved. There are 14 residues in the CDR3. Germline CDR1 and CDR2: MNHEY and SMNVEV (reference sequence). V lost 3 bases to trimming and J lost 0 bases, with 6 bases between them. The sequenced part of the CDR3 DNA is TGTGCCAGCAGTTTCTATCGCTCCTACAATGAG. This translates into CASSFYRSYNE. The complete CDR3 protein is CASSFYRSYNEQFF.

As regards this clone: The read ends 3 residues early relative to the CDR3; the germline J gene fills the gap. This chain uses TRBV30 with TRBJ2-4; no clear D. The CDR3 loop spans 10 amino acids. The germline V gene encodes CDR1 GTSNPN and CDR2 SVGIG (reference sequence). The CDR3 DNA, read in part, is TGTGCCAGGCGACAAGGTGGT. It specifies CARRQGG. The full CDR3 is CARRQGGQYF.

The table lists this clone with a few counts. The read ends 3 residues before the CDR3 terminus; that terminus is restored from the germline J gene. V is TRBV11-3 and J is TRBJ2-7; 7 bases line up with TRBD1. Germline CDR1 and CDR2: SGHNT and YENEEA. CDR3 length: 15 residues. V lost 1 base and J lost 2; bases outside the gene matches: 5. The CDR3 protein is CASSLVGTAAYEQYF. The sequenced part of the CDR3 DNA is TGTGCCAGCAGCTTAGTAGGGACAGCCGCCTACGAG.